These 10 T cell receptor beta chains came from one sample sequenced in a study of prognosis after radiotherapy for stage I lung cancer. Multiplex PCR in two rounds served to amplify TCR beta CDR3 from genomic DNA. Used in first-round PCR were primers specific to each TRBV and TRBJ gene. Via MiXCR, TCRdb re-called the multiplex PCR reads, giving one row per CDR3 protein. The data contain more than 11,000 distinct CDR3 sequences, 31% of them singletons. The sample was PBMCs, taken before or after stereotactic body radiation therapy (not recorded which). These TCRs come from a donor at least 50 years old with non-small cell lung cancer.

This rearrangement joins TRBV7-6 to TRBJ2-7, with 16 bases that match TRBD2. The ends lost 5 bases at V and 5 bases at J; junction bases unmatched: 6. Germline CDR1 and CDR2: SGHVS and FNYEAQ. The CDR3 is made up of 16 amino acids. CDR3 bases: TGTGCCAGCAGCCCGGGACTAGCGGGAGGGTCCCACGAGCAGTACTTC. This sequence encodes CASSPGLAGGSHEQYF.

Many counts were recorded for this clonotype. The CDR3 DNA is TGTGCCAGCAGACCAACAGGGAACTATGGCTACACCTTC. Translated, it gives CASRPTGNYGYTF. The chain has TRBV12-3 or TRBV12-4 and TRBJ1-2; possibly TRBD1 for D (6 bases). Trimming shortened V by 6 bases and J by 2 bases, and 10 bases separated the two germline ends. CDR3 size: 13 residues.

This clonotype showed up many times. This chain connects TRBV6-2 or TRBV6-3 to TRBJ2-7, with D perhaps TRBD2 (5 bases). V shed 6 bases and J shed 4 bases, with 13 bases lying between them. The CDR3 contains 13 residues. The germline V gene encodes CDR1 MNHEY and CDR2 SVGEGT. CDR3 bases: TGTGCCAGCAGCCCTCGAGGAGGTTACGAGCAGTACTTC. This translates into CASSPRGGYEQYF.

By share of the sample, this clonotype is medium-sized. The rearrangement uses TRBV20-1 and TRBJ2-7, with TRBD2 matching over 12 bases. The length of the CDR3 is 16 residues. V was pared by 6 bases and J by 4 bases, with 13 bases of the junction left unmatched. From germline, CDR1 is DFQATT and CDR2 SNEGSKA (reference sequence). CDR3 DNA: TGCAGTGCCAAAAGAACGACTAGCGGGAGATCTTACGAGCAGTACTTC. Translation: CSAKRTTSGRSYEQYF.

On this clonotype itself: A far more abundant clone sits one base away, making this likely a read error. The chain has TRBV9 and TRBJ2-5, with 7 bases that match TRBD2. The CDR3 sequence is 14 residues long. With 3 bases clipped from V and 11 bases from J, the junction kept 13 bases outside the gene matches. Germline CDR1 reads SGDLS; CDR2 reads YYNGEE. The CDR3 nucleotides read TGTGCCAGCAGCGGGAGCGGGGCCTACAATGAGCAGTACTTC. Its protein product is CASSGSGAYNEQYF.

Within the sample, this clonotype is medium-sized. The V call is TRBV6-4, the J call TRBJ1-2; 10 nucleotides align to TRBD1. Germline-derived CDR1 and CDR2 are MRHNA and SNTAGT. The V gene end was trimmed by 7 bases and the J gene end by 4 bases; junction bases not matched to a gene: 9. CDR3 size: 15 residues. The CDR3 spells CASISTGGGSYGYTF. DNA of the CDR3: TGTGCCAGCATTTCGACAGGGGGCGGAAGCTATGGCTACACCTTC.

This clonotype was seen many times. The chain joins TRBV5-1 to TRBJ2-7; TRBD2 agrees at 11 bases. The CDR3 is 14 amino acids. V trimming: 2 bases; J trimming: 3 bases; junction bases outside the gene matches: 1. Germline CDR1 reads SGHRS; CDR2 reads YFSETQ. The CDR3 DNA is TGCGCCAGCAGCTTACTAGCGGGAGACTACGAGCAGTACTTC. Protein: CASSLLAGDYEQYF.

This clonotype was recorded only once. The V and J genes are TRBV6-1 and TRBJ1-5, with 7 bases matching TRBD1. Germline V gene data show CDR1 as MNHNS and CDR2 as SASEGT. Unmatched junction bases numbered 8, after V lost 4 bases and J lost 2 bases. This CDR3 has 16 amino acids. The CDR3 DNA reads TGTGCCAGCAGTGTCCGCAGGGGGTCGGGCAATCAGCCCCAGCATTTT. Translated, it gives CASSVRRGSGNQPQHF.

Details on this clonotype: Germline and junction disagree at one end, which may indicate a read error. The CDR3 DNA is TGTGTCAGCACCCCCGGTAGGGGAGCGGGTTCCTACAATGAGCAGTTCTTC. The encoded protein is CVSTPGRGAGSYNEQFF. The chain couples TRBV6-2 or TRBV6-3 to TRBJ2-1; a possible D gene is TRBD2 (6 bases). The germline V gene has CDR1 MNHEY and CDR2 SVGEGT. CDR3 length: 17 residues.

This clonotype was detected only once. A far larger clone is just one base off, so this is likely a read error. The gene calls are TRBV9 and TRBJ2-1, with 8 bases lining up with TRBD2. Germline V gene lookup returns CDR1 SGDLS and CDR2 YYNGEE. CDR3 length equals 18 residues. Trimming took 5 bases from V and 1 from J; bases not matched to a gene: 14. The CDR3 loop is CASSPIFIRLASYNEQFF. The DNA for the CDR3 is TGTGCCAGCAGTCCCATCTTTATACGACTAGCGTCCTACAATGAGCAGTTCTTC.